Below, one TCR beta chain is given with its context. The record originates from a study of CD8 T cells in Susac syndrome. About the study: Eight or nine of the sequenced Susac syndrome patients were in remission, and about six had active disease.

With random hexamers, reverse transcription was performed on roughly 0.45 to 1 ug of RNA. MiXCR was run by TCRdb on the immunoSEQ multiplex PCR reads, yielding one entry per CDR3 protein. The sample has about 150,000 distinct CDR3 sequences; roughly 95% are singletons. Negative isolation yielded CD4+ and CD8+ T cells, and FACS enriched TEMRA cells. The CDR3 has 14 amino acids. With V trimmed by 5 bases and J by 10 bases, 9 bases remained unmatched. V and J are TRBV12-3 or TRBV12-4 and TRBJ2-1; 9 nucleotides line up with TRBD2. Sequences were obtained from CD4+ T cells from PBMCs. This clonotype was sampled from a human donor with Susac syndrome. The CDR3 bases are TGTGCCAGCAGTCCGGCGGGAGGGCCGCGCGAGCAGTTCTTC. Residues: CASSPAGGPREQFF.